These 21 T cell receptor beta chains share one sample of origin, sequenced in a study of blood T cell repertoires in COVID-19. The table came from immunoSEQ multiplex PCR; TCRdb's copy has only in-frame clones and leaves some out. The data hold around 230,000 clones, with 83% observed a single time. The specimen sequenced was peripheral blood. These receptors originate from a woman between 40 and 55 years old with active or convalescent COVID-19.

V gene TRBV6-2 or TRBV6-3 combines with J gene TRBJ1-4; a weak D match, TRBD1 (6 bases). This CDR3 has 13 residues. Between the trimmed V and J ends, which lost 6 bases and 7 bases, there was a span of 12 bases. CDR1 and CDR2 from the germline V gene are MNHEY and SVGEGT. The CDR3 sequence: CASSQGFSEKLFF. In nucleotides, the CDR3 is TGTGCCAGCAGCCAGGGGTTTTCTGAAAAACTGTTTTTT.

This CDR3 is CASSLLAGVSSYNEQFF. In nucleotides, the CDR3 is TGTGCCAGCAGTCTTCTAGCGGGGGTTAGCTCCTACAATGAGCAGTTCTTC. The rearrangement uses TRBV6-6 and TRBJ2-1; 10 bases are a match to TRBD2. V shed 5 bases and J 0 bases; nucleotides not matched to a gene: 7. The CDR3 spans 17 residues. From germline, CDR1 is MNHNY and CDR2 SVGAGI (reference sequence).

For this clone: The identical CDR3 is also encoded by other nucleotide sequences in the sample. The chain carries TRBV29-1 and TRBJ1-3; D unresolved. Germline-derived CDR1 and CDR2 are SQVTM and ANQGSEA. Trimming took off 4 bases at V and 0 bases at J, with 7 bases between the two ends. This CDR3 has 13 residues. Written as DNA, the CDR3 is TGCAGCGTTGCAGGTTCCTCTGGAAACACCATATATTTT. It encodes CSVAGSSGNTIYF.

V is TRBV25-1 and J is TRBJ1-1, with D possibly matching TRBD1 (6 bases). The CDR3 totals 15 residues. Germline CDR1 reads MGHDK; CDR2 reads SYGVNS. Trimming removed 4 bases from V and 1 base from J, with 13 bases in between. The CDR3 DNA reads as TGTGCCAGCAGTGCCAACAGGGTATCGAACACTGAAGCTTTCTTT. Translated: CASSANRVSNTEAFF.

CDR3: CASSYRGRSSNQPQHF. CDR3 in DNA: TGTGCCAGTAGTTACAGGGGAAGGTCGAGCAATCAGCCCCAGCATTTT. The chain is built from TRBV19 and TRBJ1-5; 7 nucleotides agree with TRBD1. Per the germline V gene, CDR1 is LNHDA and CDR2 is SQIVND (reference sequence). This CDR3 has 16 residues. The J segment lost 1 base and the V segment lost 5 bases, leaving 8 bases of the junction unmatched.

J is TRBJ2-7 and V is TRBV3-1 (or the pseudogene TRBV3-2); the D gene is possibly TRBD1 (6 bases). V lost 4 bases to trimming and J lost 2 bases, with 18 bases between them. CDR1 and CDR2 (germline): LGHDT, YNNKEL (reference sequence). This CDR3 has 16 residues. CDR3 DNA: TGTGCCAGCAGCCGCAAATACAGGGCCGAGGCCTACGAGCAGTACTTC. Translating gives CASSRKYRAEAYEQYF.

This clone was picked up one time. This chain uses TRBV19 with TRBJ2-3, with 12 bases aligning to TRBD2. V trimming: 5 bases; J trimming: 5 bases; junction bases outside the gene matches: 5. The CDR3 consists of 15 residues. Germline loops: CDR1 LNHDA, CDR2 SQIVND (reference sequence). Here the CDR3 reads CASSPSGRGGDTQYF. As DNA, the CDR3 is TGTGCCAGTAGTCCTAGCGGGAGGGGAGGAGATACGCAGTATTTT.

The rearrangement links TRBV19 to TRBJ1-5; D uncertain. V lost 5 bases and J lost 0, with 11 bases in between. Germline CDR1 LNHDA, CDR2 SQIVND (reference sequence). This CDR3 comprises 15 residues. CDR3 DNA sequence: TGTGCCAGTAGTCTCCTTTTAAATAGCAATCAGCCCCAGCATTTT. This gives the protein CASSLLLNSNQPQHF.

The genes are TRBV12-3 or TRBV12-4 and TRBJ1-4; TRBD1 is a possible D gene (6 bases). The V end lost 6 bases, the J end lost 7 bases, and 12 bases lay between the germline ends. The CDR3 totals 13 residues. CDR3: CASSQGTAEKLFF. For the CDR3, the DNA is TGTGCCAGCAGCCAGGGGACGGCTGAAAAACTGTTTTTT.

This rearrangement joins TRBV29-1 to TRBJ1-6; 8 bases map to TRBD1. The germline gives CDR1 SQVTM, CDR2 ANQGSEA. The CDR3 spans 14 residues. V was clipped by 6 bases and J by 7 bases; unmatched bases: 8. DNA for the CDR3: TGCAGCGTATCGACAGGGGTAGAGAATTCACCCCTCCACTTT. Amino acid sequence: CSVSTGVENSPLHF.

A note on this clone: The same CDR3 arises from other DNA sequences in this sample as well. The V gene is TRBV20-1, the J gene TRBJ2-7, with TRBD1 identical over 8 bases. CDR3 length equals 14 residues. The germline V gene has CDR1 DFQATT and CDR2 SNEGSKA (reference sequence). The V segment lost 3 bases and the J segment 0 bases; nucleotides outside the gene matches: 4. This CDR3 is CSASWDRSSYEQYF. The CDR3 DNA follows: TGCAGTGCTAGTTGGGACAGGAGCTCCTACGAGCAGTACTTC.

The chain links TRBV13 to TRBJ1-1; 11 bases align to TRBD1. Germline CDR1 reads PRHDT; CDR2 reads FYEKMQ (reference sequence). The CDR3 covers 13 residues. J gave up 10 bases and V 5 bases, and 6 bases lay outside the gene matches. CDR3 sequence (DNA): TGTGCCAGCAGCGCTACCGGGACAGGGGGAGCTTTCTTT. This sequence encodes CASSATGTGGAFF. Variable domain in full (rest from reference TRBV13 and TRBJ1-1): AAGVIQSPRHLIKEKRETATLKCYPIPRHDTVYWYQQGPGQDPQFLISFYEKMQSDKGSIPDRFSAQQFSDYHSELNMSSLELGDSALYFCASSATGTGGAFFGQGTRLTVV.

The gene calls are TRBV27 and TRBJ1-6; TRBD1 matches at 7 bases. Per germline, CDR1 MNHEY and CDR2 SMNVEV (reference sequence). The ends lost 2 bases at V and 7 bases at J; junction bases unmatched: 11. The CDR3 contains 17 residues. CDR3 in amino acids: CASSLHRQGTRNSPLHF. The CDR3 nucleotides are TGTGCCAGCAGTTTACACCGACAGGGTACAAGGAATTCACCCCTCCACTTT.

In DNA, the CDR3 is TGTGCCACCAGTGATTTTAAGACAGGGGGCGCATACAATGAGCAGTTCTTC. This encodes CATSDFKTGGAYNEQFF. This rearrangement joins TRBV24-1 to TRBJ2-1; 10 bases align to TRBD1. In germline, CDR1 is KGHDR, CDR2 SFDVKD. The V gene end was trimmed by 1 base and the J gene end by 4 bases; junction bases not matched to a gene: 6. The CDR3 is 17 amino acids.

This chain connects TRBV2 to TRBJ2-1, with 9 bases fitting TRBD2. V was pared by 7 bases and J by 6 bases, with 7 bases of the junction left unmatched. The CDR3 runs to 14 residues. The V gene's germline CDR1 is SNHLY and CDR2 FYNNEI. The CDR3 spells CASISGSTSNEQFF. CDR3 nucleotides: TGTGCCAGCATTAGCGGGAGTACATCCAATGAGCAGTTCTTC.

The chain has TRBV3-1 (or the pseudogene TRBV3-2) and TRBJ1-4; 10 positions agree with TRBD1. In germline, CDR1 is LGHDT, CDR2 YNNKEL (reference sequence). CDR3 length equals 14 residues. J gave up 7 bases and V 4 bases, and 3 bases lay outside the gene matches. The CDR3 nucleotides read TGTGCCAGCAGCCCCGGGACAGGGGTTGAAAAACTGTTTTTT. Its protein product is CASSPGTGVEKLFF.

The CDR3 DNA is TGTGCCACCAGTGATGCGGGAAGGACTAATGAAAAACTGTTTTTT. It is translated as CATSDAGRTNEKLFF. The V call is TRBV24-1, the J call TRBJ1-4; D not certain. Germline values: CDR1 KGHDR, CDR2 SFDVKD. The ends were cut back, 3 bases at V and 2 bases at J, with 9 bases in the middle. The CDR3 is 15 amino acids.

The chain carries TRBV19 and TRBJ1-4; maybe TRBD1 (6 bases). The V end lost 6 bases, the J end lost 0 bases, and 14 bases lay between the germline ends. Per germline, CDR1 LNHDA and CDR2 SQIVND (reference sequence). The CDR3 is 16 residues long. CDR3 DNA: TGTGCCAGTAGGATTTTCTCAGGGGCAACTAATGAAAAACTGTTTTTT. Translation: CASRIFSGATNEKLFF.

This chain links TRBV4-1 with TRBJ2-7, with D hard to call. Germline assignment: CDR1 MGHRA and CDR2 YSYEKL. V gave up 0 bases and J gave up 13 bases, with 16 bases separating them. This CDR3 spans 13 amino acids. Here the CDR3 reads CASSQDRWAERYF. In DNA, the CDR3 is TGCGCCAGCAGCCAAGATCGTTGGGCAGAGAGATACTTC.

The chain combines TRBV28 with TRBJ2-5; 9 nucleotides agree with TRBD1. The junction had 7 bases not matched to a gene; V was cut back by 4 bases and J by 4 bases. The germline CDR1 and CDR2 sequences are MDHEN and SYDVKM. The CDR3 contains 15 residues. Here the CDR3 reads CASSSRDRVGETQYF. The DNA of the CDR3 is TGTGCCAGCAGTTCCCGGGACAGGGTCGGAGAGACCCAGTACTTC.

This chain links TRBV3-1 (or the pseudogene TRBV3-2) with TRBJ2-7; 7 bases agree with TRBD1. The germline CDR1 and CDR2 sequences are LGHDT and YNNKEL (reference sequence). J was trimmed by 3 bases and V by 4 bases; bases with no gene match: 3. This CDR3 region has 13 residues. The CDR3 nucleotides are TGTGCCAGCAGCCGTGGGACAGTCTACGAGCAGTACTTC. This translates into CASSRGTVYEQYF.